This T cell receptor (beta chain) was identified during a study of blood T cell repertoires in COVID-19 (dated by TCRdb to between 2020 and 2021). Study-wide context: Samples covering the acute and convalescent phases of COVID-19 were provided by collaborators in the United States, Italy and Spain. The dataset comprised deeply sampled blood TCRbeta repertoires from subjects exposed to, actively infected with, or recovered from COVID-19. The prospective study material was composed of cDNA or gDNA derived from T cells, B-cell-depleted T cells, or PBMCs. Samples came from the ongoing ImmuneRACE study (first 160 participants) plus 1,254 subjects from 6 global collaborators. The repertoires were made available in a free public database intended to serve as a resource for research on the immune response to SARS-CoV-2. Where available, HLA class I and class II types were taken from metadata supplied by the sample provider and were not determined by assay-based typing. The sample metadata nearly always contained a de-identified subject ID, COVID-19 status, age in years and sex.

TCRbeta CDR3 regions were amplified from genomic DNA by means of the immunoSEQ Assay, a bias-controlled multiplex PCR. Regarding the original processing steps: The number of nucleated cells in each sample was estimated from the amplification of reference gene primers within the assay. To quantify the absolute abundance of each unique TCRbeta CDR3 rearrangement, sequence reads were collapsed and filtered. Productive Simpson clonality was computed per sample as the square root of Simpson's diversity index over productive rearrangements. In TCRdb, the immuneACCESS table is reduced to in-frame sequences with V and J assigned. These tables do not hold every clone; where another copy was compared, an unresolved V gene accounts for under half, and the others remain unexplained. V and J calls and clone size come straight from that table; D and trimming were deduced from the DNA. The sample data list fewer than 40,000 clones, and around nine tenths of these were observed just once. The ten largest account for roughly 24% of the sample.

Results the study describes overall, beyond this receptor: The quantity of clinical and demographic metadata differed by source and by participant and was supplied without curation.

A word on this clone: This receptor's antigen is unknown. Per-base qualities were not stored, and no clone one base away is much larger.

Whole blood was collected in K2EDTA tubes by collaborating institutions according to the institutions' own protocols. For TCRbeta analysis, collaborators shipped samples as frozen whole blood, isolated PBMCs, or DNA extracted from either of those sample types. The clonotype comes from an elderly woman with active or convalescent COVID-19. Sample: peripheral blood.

The CDR3 region has the sequence CASSRSKQGSEQYF. The sequenced DNA: TGTGCCAGCAGCCGCTCAAAACAGGGTTCCGAGCAGTACTTC. The receptor chain draws on TRBV6-5 and TRBJ2-7; tentative D gene TRBD1, with 6 bases matching. The CDR3 goes from the cysteine to the phenylalanine over 14 residues. Of the read, only the CDR3 DNA is kept; its 42 bases are in frame from base 1. CDR1 and CDR2 are read off the germline V gene as MNHEY and SVGAGI. At the junction V is shortened by 6 bases and J by 6 bases, with 18 bases in between.